Shown below are 28 T cell receptor beta chains from a single sample sequenced in a study of blood T cell repertoires in COVID-19. Generated by immunoSEQ multiplex PCR, the TCRdb table keeps only in-frame clones and is missing some. The sample includes 50,000 to 65,000 clones, roughly 88% of them seen just once. The sample consisted of peripheral blood. The receptors here all came from a man aged 50 to 60 with active COVID-19.

This clone occurred once. The J gene is TRBJ1-2, the V gene TRBV12-3 or TRBV12-4, with D tentatively TRBD1 (5 bases). This CDR3 contains 12 residues. Trimming took off 6 bases at V and 8 bases at J, with 13 bases between the two ends. This CDR3 reads CASRLQDFGYTF. As DNA, the CDR3 is TGTGCCAGCAGGTTACAGGATTTCGGCTACACCTTC.

J is TRBJ2-3 and V is TRBV7-2, with D possibly being TRBD1 (5 bases). The germline CDR1 and CDR2 sequences are SGHTA and FQGNSA. Trimming took off 5 bases at V and 4 bases at J, with 19 bases between the two ends. This CDR3 contains 16 residues. CDR3 loop: CASSKSSGLVPDTQYF. Here the CDR3 DNA reads TGTGCCAGCAGCAAGTCTTCAGGGCTAGTCCCAGATACGCAGTATTTT.

This clone turned up a few times. The rearrangement uses TRBV5-1 and TRBJ1-5; no clear D. Deletions cut 0 bases from V and 5 bases from J, with 6 bases between. The CDR3 runs 13 residues. Germline CDR1 reads SGHRS; CDR2 reads YFSETQ. CDR3 loop: CASSLERDQPQHF. CDR3 DNA: TGCGCCAGCAGCTTGGAGCGGGATCAGCCCCAGCATTTT. The whole variable domain, filled in from reference TRBV5-1 and TRBJ1-5, reads KAGVTQTPRYLIKTRGQQVTLSCSPISGHRSVSWYQQTPGQGLQFLFEYFSETQRNKGNFPGRFSGRQFSNSRSEMNVSTLELGDSALYLCASSLERDQPQHFGDGTRLSIL.

This chain joins TRBV6-5 and TRBJ1-5; D call uncertain. The CDR3 is 16 amino acids. CDR1 MNHEY and CDR2 SVGAGI come from the germline V gene. The V end was cut by 4 bases, the J end by 3 bases, with 16 bases between. The CDR3 DNA reads as TGTGCCAGCAGTTCCCGGAGGTCTGGGGTCAATCAGCCCCAGCATTTT. Residues: CASSSRRSGVNQPQHF.

This CDR3 is CATSIAGTGVQPQHF. Written as DNA, the CDR3 is TGTGCCACCAGCATTGCCGGGACAGGGGTTCAGCCCCAGCATTTT. V usage is TRBV15 and J usage is TRBJ1-5; TRBD1 aligns across 10 bases. Trimming took 4 bases from V and 6 from J; bases not matched to a gene: 6. Germline loops: CDR1 LNHNV, CDR2 YYDKDF (reference sequence). The CDR3 covers 15 residues.

In nucleotides, the CDR3 is TGTGCCAGCAGCGCTTGGCCCCTGACGGGAAACACTGAAGCTTTCTTT. This encodes CASSAWPLTGNTEAFF. The chain uses TRBV9 and TRBJ1-1; D uncertain. This CDR3 has 16 amino acids. Trimming removed 3 bases at V and 2 bases at J, with 17 bases between. Per germline, CDR1 SGDLS and CDR2 YYNGEE.

The gene calls are TRBV4-1 and TRBJ1-3, with a weak D call TRBD1 (5 bases). CDR3 length: 15 residues. Trimming cost V 5 bases and J 5 bases, with 16 bases left between them. In germline, CDR1 is MGHRA, CDR2 YSYEKL. DNA for the CDR3: TGCGCCAGCAGCTCCGGACCGGACATTAGAAACACCATATATTTT. It encodes CASSSGPDIRNTIYF.

In nucleotides, the CDR3 is TGTGCCAGCAGCCCCGGACAGGGTAGGACTGAAGCTTTCTTT. As protein: CASSPGQGRTEAFF. The V and J genes are TRBV5-4 and TRBJ1-1, with 8 bases that match TRBD1. This CDR3 comprises 14 residues. Trimming removed 4 bases from V and 5 bases from J; junction bases left unmatched: 7. In germline, CDR1 is SGHNT, CDR2 YYREEE (reference sequence).

V usage is TRBV7-2 and J usage is TRBJ2-2, with a tentative D call TRBD1 (6 bases). The CDR3 extends over 15 amino acids. V lost 2 bases, J lost 2 bases, and 9 bases lay in between. The germline gives CDR1 SGHTA, CDR2 FQGNSA. Here the CDR3 DNA reads TGTGCCAGCAGCTTATTGGGACAAAACACCGGGGAGCTGTTTTTT. This sequence encodes CASSLLGQNTGELFF.

This clone has only a few counts. The V and J genes are TRBV7-3 and TRBJ2-1; 8 nucleotides align to TRBD1. Trimming took 5 bases from V and 12 from J; bases not matched to a gene: 6. CDR3 size: 12 residues. Germline V gene sequence: CDR1 SGHTA, CDR2 FQGTGA. CDR3 sequence reads: CASSHTGTGQFF. The CDR3 DNA reads as TGTGCCAGCAGCCACACCGGGACAGGGCAGTTCTTC.

This clone was seen just once. V gene TRBV9 combines with J gene TRBJ2-3; 12 nucleotides align to TRBD2. Germline V CDR1 and CDR2: SGDLS, YYNGEE. This CDR3 region has 18 residues. V shed 0 bases and J 3 bases; nucleotides not matched to a gene: 8. The chain's CDR3 is CASSVASSGGARTDTQYF. CDR3 sequence (DNA): TGTGCCAGCAGCGTAGCATCTAGCGGGGGGGCCCGAACAGATACGCAGTATTTT.

V and J are TRBV27 and TRBJ2-2, with 7 positions matching TRBD1. The CDR3 totals 15 residues. The germline CDR1 and CDR2 sequences are MNHEY and SMNVEV (reference sequence). V dropped 5 bases and J dropped 1; count of bases not matched to a gene: 4. The CDR3 reads CASSPGTVNTGELFF. CDR3 bases: TGTGCCAGCAGTCCCGGGACAGTGAACACCGGGGAGCTGTTTTTT.

V gene TRBV21-1 combines with J gene TRBJ2-3; no DNA check was done on the table's D call, TRBD2. TRBV21-1 counts as a pseudogene. CDR3 size: 18 residues. This CDR3 reads CASSKVAPQRGGTDTQYF. In nucleotides, the CDR3 is TGTGCCAGCAGCAAAGTGGCCCCTCAGCGGGGGGGCACAGATACGCAGTATTTT.

The chain employs TRBV6-5 and TRBJ2-3, with TRBD2 matching over 8 bases. The CDR3 spans 15 residues. Losses at the gene ends were 4 bases for V and 4 bases for J; bases not matched to a gene: 7. CDR1 MNHEY and CDR2 SVGAGI come from the germline V gene. In DNA, the CDR3 is TGTGCCAGCAGTTCCCTCGGGGGGGCGGCAGATACGCAGTATTTT. Its protein is CASSSLGGAADTQYF.

This chain connects TRBV7-6 to TRBJ2-6; D is perhaps TRBD1 (5 bases). Between the trimmed V and J ends, which lost 5 bases and 2 bases, there was a span of 13 bases. The CDR3 runs 16 residues. The germline V gene encodes CDR1 SGHVS and CDR2 FNYEAQ. The CDR3 loop reads CASSPSRVAGANVLTF. The CDR3 nucleotides are TGTGCCAGCAGCCCTTCCAGGGTGGCTGGGGCCAACGTCCTGACTTTC. Full variable domain (missing parts from reference TRBV7-6 and TRBJ2-6): GAGVSQSPRYKVTKRGQDVALRCDPISGHVSLYWYRQALGQGPEFLTYFNYEAQQDKSGLPNDRFSAERPEGSISTLTIQRTEQRDSAMYRCASSPSRVAGANVLTFGAGSRLTVL.

The V and J genes are TRBV11-2 and TRBJ2-2; 7 bases align to TRBD1. V was clipped by 3 bases and J by 5 bases; unmatched bases: 6. Germline lookup yields CDR1 SGHAT and CDR2 FQNNGV. The CDR3 has 15 residues. The CDR3 loop reads CASSLRRGRTGELFF. CDR3 sequence (DNA): TGTGCCAGCAGCTTGAGAAGGGGGCGAACCGGGGAGCTGTTTTTT.

The chain carries TRBV19 and TRBJ1-6; a weak D match, TRBD1 (5 bases). This CDR3 comprises 13 residues. Trimming shortened V by 5 bases and J by 7 bases, and 9 bases separated the two germline ends. In germline, CDR1 is LNHDA, CDR2 SQIVND (reference sequence). The DNA for the CDR3 is TGTGCCAGTAGTGACCGACAGAATTCACCCCTCCACTTT. Translating it yields CASSDRQNSPLHF. The complete variable domain, with remaining parts taken from reference TRBV19 and TRBJ1-6, reads DGGITQSPKYLFRKEGQNVTLSCEQNLNHDAMYWYRQDPGQGLRLIYYSQIVNDFQKGDIAEGYSVSREKKESFPLTVTSAQKNPTAFYLCASSDRQNSPLHFGNGTRLTVT.

The rearrangement joins TRBV2 to TRBJ2-3; TRBD2 matches 9 bases. The CDR3 loop spans 16 amino acids. Germline loops: CDR1 SNHLY, CDR2 FYNNEI. The V gene end was trimmed by 4 bases and the J gene end by 1 base; junction bases not matched to a gene: 6. As DNA, the CDR3 is TGTGCCAGCAGTGGGGGACTAGCCAGCCGCACAGATACGCAGTATTTT. It is translated as CASSGGLASRTDTQYF.

The chain couples TRBV3-1 (or the pseudogene TRBV3-2) to TRBJ1-3; D may be TRBD1 (5 bases). Trimming pared 1 base from V and 4 bases from J, leaving 11 bases between. The length of the CDR3 is 15 residues. The germline V gene has CDR1 LGHDT and CDR2 YNNKEL (reference sequence). The chain's CDR3 is CASSQVTGYGNTIYF. As DNA, the CDR3 is TGTGCCAGCAGCCAAGTCACAGGTTACGGAAACACCATATATTTT.

This clone was detected once. The chain combines TRBV4-2 with TRBJ2-3, with D perhaps TRBD2 (6 bases). Trimming took off 4 bases at V and 3 bases at J, with 8 bases between the two ends. Germline V lookup: CDR1 LGHNA, CDR2 YNFKEQ. CDR3 length: 13 residues. Written as DNA, the CDR3 is TGTGCCAGCAGCCGCGGGACGACAGATACGCAGTATTTT. Translation gives CASSRGTTDTQYF.

This CDR3 reads CASSGLTSGGAWETQYF. CDR3 coding DNA: TGTGCCAGCAGTGGCCTGACTAGCGGGGGGGCCTGGGAGACCCAGTACTTC. The chain carries TRBV6-1 and TRBJ2-5; TRBD2 agrees at 14 bases. The CDR3 sequence is 17 residues long. Germline V gene sequence: CDR1 MNHNS, CDR2 SASEGT. The V and J ends lost 4 bases and 5 bases, in that order; junction bases with no gene match: 9.

This clone was counted only a few times. The chain couples TRBV5-1 to TRBJ1-6; D gene uncertain. V gave up 1 base and J gave up 6 bases, with 11 bases separating them. The length of the CDR3 is 15 residues. Germline CDR1 SGHRS, CDR2 YFSETQ. The CDR3 nucleotides read TGCGCCAGCAGCTTGTACGCCCCGGGTAATTCACCCCTCCACTTT. Translating gives CASSLYAPGNSPLHF.

This chain links TRBV5-1 with TRBJ2-7; 10 nucleotides align to TRBD1. The germline V gene encodes CDR1 SGHRS and CDR2 YFSETQ. V trimming: 3 bases; J trimming: 4 bases; junction bases outside the gene matches: 4. The CDR3 loop spans 14 amino acids. CDR3 sequence reads: CASSWRTGGYEQYF. The DNA of the CDR3 is TGCGCCAGCAGCTGGCGGACAGGGGGGTACGAGCAGTACTTC.

This clone was seen only once. V usage is TRBV2 and J usage is TRBJ1-2; D is undetermined. This CDR3 has 13 amino acids. V shed 5 bases and J shed 2 bases, with 9 bases lying between them. Germline V lookup: CDR1 SNHLY, CDR2 FYNNEI. The CDR3 region is CASSYGINYGYTF. DNA for the CDR3: TGTGCCAGCAGTTACGGGATAAACTATGGCTACACCTTC.

The chain joins TRBV2 to TRBJ1-4, with 8 bases aligning to TRBD1. The CDR3 is made up of 15 amino acids. Germline V CDR1 and CDR2: SNHLY, FYNNEI. V lost 5 bases to trimming and J lost 0 bases; unmatched junction nucleotides: 2. The CDR3 coding sequence is TGTGCCAGCAGTCTACAGGGGGCAACTAATGAAAAACTGTTTTTT. Its protein product is CASSLQGATNEKLFF.

CDR3 sequence: CAIAGSSAGELFF. CDR3 in DNA: TGTGCCATCGCCGGGTCGTCAGCCGGGGAGCTGTTTTTT. The V call is TRBV10-3, the J call TRBJ2-2; unclear D gene. The V gene's germline CDR1 is ENHRY and CDR2 SYGVKD. V was clipped by 8 bases and J by 6 bases, with 13 bases between them. This CDR3 region has 13 residues.

The V gene is TRBV6-6, the J gene TRBJ1-5; 7 bases line up with TRBD1. Germline V gene lookup returns CDR1 MNHNY and CDR2 SVGAGI (reference sequence). V lost 6 bases, J lost 4 bases, and 12 bases stayed unmatched. The CDR3 runs to 16 residues. The DNA of the CDR3 is TGTGCCAGCAGATCCCTAACAGGGGAGAGGAATCAGCCCCAGCATTTT. This sequence encodes CASRSLTGERNQPQHF.

J is TRBJ2-1 and V is TRBV9, with D possibly matching TRBD2 (5 bases). With 0 bases removed from V and 4 bases from J, the gap between germline ends came to 11 bases. Germline CDR1 reads SGDLS; CDR2 reads YYNGEE. This CDR3 contains 15 residues. CDR3 nucleotide sequence: TGTGCCAGCAGCGTAGAGTTCCGGGGTTACAATGAGCAGTTCTTC. Translating it yields CASSVEFRGYNEQFF.